The subject of this entry is one TCR beta chain. The conserved phenylalanine or tryptophan normally closing the CDR3 is absent here, so this likely arose from a read error. The DNA is omitted, as the CDR3 cannot be located on it reliably, and the CDR3 follows TCRdb's listing. The sample belongs to a study of blood T cell repertoires in COVID-19. Study-wide background: Some COVID-19 samples were acute and others convalescent; all came from the United States, Italy and Spain. From T cells, B-cell-depleted T cells, or PBMCs came the material, which was cDNA or gDNA.

CDR1 SGHTA and CDR2 FQGNSA come from the germline V gene. The CDR3 is 15 amino acids long, termini counted. In the original processing: Estimation of nucleated cell counts was performed using reference gene primer amplification. The table came from immunoSEQ multiplex PCR; TCRdb's copy has only in-frame clones and leaves some out. V, J and clone size are those of that table, while D and trimming were read from the DNA. The data show tens of thousands of clones, more than 80% seen once. Sequenced sample: peripheral blood. The clonotype comes from a woman of 80 years or more with acute or convalescent COVID-19. The gene calls are TRBV7-2 and TRBJ2-4; the table's D call of TRBD1 was not tested on the DNA. The CDR3 region is CASSPDRAERGPWTY.